A selection of T cell receptor beta chains follows, all from one sample in a study of graft-versus-host responses after intestinal transplantation. The data were produced by immunoSEQ multiplex PCR, yet TCRdb's version contains in-frame clones alone and is incomplete. The repertoire consists of about 10,000 clones, with approximately 40% occurring once and the leading ten covering about 13%. Specimen: alloreactive CD8+ T cells from a mixed lymphocyte reaction culture, collected before intestinal transplant. These receptors were collected from a human patient who received an intestinal transplant. The CDR3 runs from the conserved cysteine through the conserved F or W. D genes are given only for firm matches. The size entry is marked missing in some rows and otherwise reads once, few, many or a size class.

d_gene	v_gene	abundance	j_gene	CDR3nt	CDR3aa
TRBD1	TRBV4-2	NA	TRBJ1-5	TGTGCCAGCAGCCAAGAAAGGGGGCAGGTCAATCAGCCCCAGCATTTT	CASSQERGQVNQPQHF
TRBD2	TRBV5-4	NA	TRBJ2-3	TGTGCCAGCAGCTTTTTGGGACTAGCGAGTAATACGCAGTATTTT	CASSFLGLASNTQYF
TRBD2	TRBV27	medium-sized	TRBJ2-1	TGTGCCAGCAGTCAGGGGACTAGCGGTTACAATGAGCAGTTCTTC	CASSQGTSGYNEQFF
TRBD1	TRBV2	NA	TRBJ2-3	TGTGCCAGCAGTGACCCACAGGGGACCACAGATACGCAGTATTTT	CASSDPQGTTDTQYF
TRBD2	TRBV6-1	medium-sized	TRBJ2-7	TGTGCCAGCAGCGAACCTTTAGCGGGAGGGCCCCACGAGCAGTACTTC	CASSEPLAGGPHEQYF
NA	TRBV7-3	few	TRBJ2-7	TGTGCCAGCAGCGCTGTTGGGGGCGGGGGCGAGCAGTACTTC	CASSAVGGGGEQYF
NA	TRBV4-1	few	TRBJ2-1	TGCGCCAGCAGCCAAGATTCTGCAGGGTACTATATTGGTGAGCAGTTCTTC	CASSQDSAGYYIGEQFF
NA	TRBV27	few	TRBJ1-2	TGTGCCAGCAGTTTGGGGAGGGGGAGCGGCTACACCTTC	CASSLGRGSGYTF
TRBD1	TRBV7-8	few	TRBJ1-4	TGTGCCAGCAGCCCGGGGACAGGACCGGCAACTAATGAAAAACTGTTTTTT	CASSPGTGPATNEKLFF
NA	TRBV6-6	NA	TRBJ2-5	TGTGCCAGCAATACAGGGCCGGAGACCCAGTACTTC	CASNTGPETQYF
TRBD1	TRBV6-5	few	TRBJ1-1	TGTGCCAGCAGTTTTTCCTGGACAGGCATGAACACTGAAGCTTTCTTT	CASSFSWTGMNTEAFF
TRBD1	TRBV28	few	TRBJ2-7	TGTGCCAGCAGTCCGGGACAGGGGCCCTACGAGCAGTACTTC	CASSPGQGPYEQYF
NA	TRBV9	few	TRBJ1-5	TGTGCCAGCCCAGACAGCCCGGGGGGGCAGCCCCAGCATTTT	CASPDSPGGQPQHF
TRBD1	TRBV27	few	TRBJ1-2	TGTGCCAGTGGGACAGGAAACTATGGCTACACCTTC	CASGTGNYGYTF
NA	TRBV27	few	TRBJ2-1	TGTGCCAGCAGTTTATCTGGCCCCTACAATGAGCAGTTCTTC	CASSLSGPYNEQFF
TRBD1	TRBV28	medium-sized	TRBJ1-2	TGTGCCAGCAGACTCACCGGGACAGGGATTAACTATGGCTACACCTTC	CASRLTGTGINYGYTF
NA	TRBV4-2	NA	TRBJ1-4	TGTGCCAGCAGCCAAAGGGGACTGGGGGAAAAACTGTTTTTT	CASSQRGLGEKLFF